Sequencing of this T cell receptor beta chain was carried out in a study of chemoradiotherapy in HPV16-positive cancers. Study information: Candidate HPV-specific clones and shared TCR motifs came from two HPV16-positive patients.

Over chemoradiotherapy, repertoires were sampled more than once. Germline V lookup: CDR1 MGHRA, CDR2 YSYEKL. V gave up 8 bases and J gave up 7 bases, with 15 bases separating them. The CDR3 runs 13 residues. Assay used: immunoSEQ multiplex PCR; TCRdb lists only in-frame clones, some missing. This table holds under 40,000 clones, roughly nine tenths found once. The material sequenced was blood, taken from a patient who underwent chemoradiotherapy. The chain has TRBV4-1 and TRBJ1-5; weak D call: TRBD1 (6 bases). The origin of this receptor is a human donor with HPV-associated anogenital cancer. In nucleotides, the CDR3 is TGCGCCAGCCGTAAGGGGGTCGGGCAGCCCCAGCATTTT. Translated: CASRKGVGQPQHF.